In its sample, the clone carrying this T cell receptor beta chain was seen a few times. Its antigen is not known. The data derive from a study of cytomegalovirus exposure and HLA in healthy donors. Overall study results and limits: TRBV6-2, TRBV6-3 and other indistinguishable V segments were excluded.

This PCR relied on a set of 60 Vbeta primers and 13 Jbeta primers. Original processing methods: There were about 88 million unique TCR beta chains by a later count, and 10 million to 12 million of them were shared. Produced via immunoSEQ multiplex PCR; TCRdb's table is partial and in-frame only. V and J calls and clone size follow that table, whereas D and trimming were derived from the DNA. The sample contains some 70,000 clones, 70% to 85% of which appear only once. Deletions cut 6 bases from V and 0 bases from J, with 17 bases between. In germline, CDR1 is LNHDA, CDR2 SQIVND (reference sequence). The CDR3 has 16 residues.

The sample comprised PBMCs. The sequence was obtained from a woman aged 50 to 60 in good health and CMV-seronegative. This sequence joins TRBV19 and TRBJ1-1; weak D call: TRBD1 (6 bases). As DNA, the CDR3 is TGTGCCAGTAGAACCGGACAGCTCCTCCTGAACACTGAAGCTTTCTTT. Translating gives CASRTGQLLLNTEAFF. The full variable domain, in which reference TRBV19 and TRBJ1-1 provide the parts outside the CDR3, is DGGITQSPKYLFRKEGQNVTLSCEQNLNHDAMYWYRQDPGQGLRLIYYSQIVNDFQKGDIAEGYSVSREKKESFPLTVTSAQKNPTAFYLCASRTGQLLLNTEAFFGQGTRLTVV.